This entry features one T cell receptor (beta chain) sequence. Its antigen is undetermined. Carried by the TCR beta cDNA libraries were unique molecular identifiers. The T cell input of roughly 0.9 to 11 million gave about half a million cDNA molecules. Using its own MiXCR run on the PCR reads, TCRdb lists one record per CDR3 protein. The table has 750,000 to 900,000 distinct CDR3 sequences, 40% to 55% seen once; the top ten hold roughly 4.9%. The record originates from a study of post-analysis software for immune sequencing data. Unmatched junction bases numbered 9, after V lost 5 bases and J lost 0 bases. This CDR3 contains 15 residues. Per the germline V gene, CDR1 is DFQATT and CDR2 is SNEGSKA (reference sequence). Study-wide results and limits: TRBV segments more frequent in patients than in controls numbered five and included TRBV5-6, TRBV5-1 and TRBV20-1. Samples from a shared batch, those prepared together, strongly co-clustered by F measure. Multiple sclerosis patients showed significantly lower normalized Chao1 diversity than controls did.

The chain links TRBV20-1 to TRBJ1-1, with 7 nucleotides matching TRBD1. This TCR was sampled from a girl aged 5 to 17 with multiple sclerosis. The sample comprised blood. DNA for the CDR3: TGCAGTGCTGATCCGGGACAGACCATGAACACTGAAGCTTTCTTT. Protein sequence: CSADPGQTMNTEAFF.